The source of this TCR beta chain is a study of blood T cell repertoires in COVID-19. Across the study: Donors in the United States, Italy and Spain gave samples during acute or convalescent COVID-19. PBMCs, B-cell-depleted T cells, or T cells were the source of the cDNA or gDNA that made up the material.

As originally analysed: Quantification of nucleated cells was approximated via reference gene primer amplification. Generated by immunoSEQ multiplex PCR, the TCRdb table keeps only in-frame clones and is missing some. Clonal size and the V and J genes are those of that table, whereas D and trimming came from the DNA. Of about 82,000 clones in the sample, about 73% were seen once. Enrolled during active infection, Seattle patients were then followed longitudinally. The sequence was collected from a man between 60 and 70 years old with COVID-19, enrolled during active disease. Sequencing was carried out using peripheral blood.

CDR3 nucleotide sequence: TGTGCCAGCAGTGACCTTCTCGGGGCCAACGTCCTGACTTTC. Translated: CASSDLLGANVLTF. The gene calls are TRBV6-4 and TRBJ2-6; D unclear. V gave up 2 bases and J gave up 4 bases, with 6 bases separating them. The CDR3 loop spans 14 amino acids. CDR1 is MRHNA, CDR2 SNTAGT, per germline.